These T cell receptor beta chains were read from a single sample in a study of regulatory T cells in long-lasting Graves disease. TCRdb itself ran the multiplex PCR reads through MiXCR, one entry per CDR3 protein. The sample lists around 500,000 distinct CDR3 sequences, around 12% seen once, with roughly 8.9% in the top ten. The data also belong to a second study, concerning T cells in Graves' hyperthyroidism and ophthalmopathy.

Specimen: peripheral blood mononuclear cells (PBMCs), collected at new diagnosis, from a patient treated with antithyroid drugs. Receptors originate from a woman aged 25 to 45 with Graves disease. Both conserved end residues are part of each CDR3. D genes are given only for firm matches. Only part of the rows carry a size: once, few, many, or a class if the clone is expanded.

DNA: TGTGCCTGGGACGCCCTGGGGGGAACTGAAGCTTTCTTT; CDR3: CAWDALGGTEAFF; V: TRBV30; D: .; size: many; length: 13; J: TRBJ1-1
DNA: TGTGCCAGCTCACCGCCCGGGGCCCTGAAAGAGACCCAGTACTTC; CDR3: CASSPPGALKETQYF; V: TRBV18; D: .; size: .; length: 15; J: TRBJ2-5
DNA: TGCGCCAGCAGCTTGGCCCGTCCCCCAGGGGCGGGTGAGACCCAGTACTTC; CDR3: CASSLARPPGAGETQYF; V: TRBV5-1; D: .; size: few; length: 17; J: TRBJ2-5
DNA: TGTGCCAGTAGTCCCTGGAGCTCCTACAATGAGCAGTTCTTC; CDR3: CASSPWSSYNEQFF; V: TRBV19; D: .; size: many; length: 14; J: TRBJ2-1
DNA: TGTGCCAGCAGTTACCTCGAGCGGAGTAGCGGGAGGCTAATCGAGCAGTACTTC; CDR3: CASSYLERSSGRLIEQYF; V: TRBV6-5; D: TRBD2; size: many; length: 18; J: TRBJ2-7
DNA: TGTGCCAGCAGCTTAAGAGAAAAAGGCGGAGGGACCCAGTACTTC; CDR3: CASSLREKGGGTQYF; V: TRBV11-1; D: .; size: many; length: 15; J: TRBJ2-5
DNA: TGTGCCAGCAGCCAATCGGCCGGGTTCGATGAAAAACTGTTTTTT; CDR3: CASSQSAGFDEKLFF; V: TRBV16; D: .; size: .; length: 15; J: TRBJ1-4
DNA: TGTGCCAGCAGTACCGACAAGGCATCCTACAATGAGCAGTTCTTC; CDR3: CASSTDKASYNEQFF; V: TRBV12-3/TRBV12-4; D: .; size: many; length: 15; J: TRBJ2-1
DNA: TGTGCCAGCAGTGGGGGGGACGGCTTCAGGTTCGGCAAAAACATTCAGTACTTC; CDR3: CASSGGDGFRFGKNIQYF; V: TRBV2; D: .; size: many; length: 18; J: TRBJ2-4
DNA: TGTGCCAGCTCACCACAGAGACTAGCGGGAGGGTCGGCCTACGAGCAGTACTTC; CDR3: CASSPQRLAGGSAYEQYF; V: TRBV18; D: TRBD2; size: many; length: 18; J: TRBJ2-7
DNA: TGTGCCAGTAGTATTAGCGGGGCCTACAATGAGCAGTTCTTC; CDR3: CASSISGAYNEQFF; V: TRBV19; D: TRBD2; size: many; length: 14; J: TRBJ2-1
DNA: TGTGCCAGCAGTTTCCCCGGGGCCAACACTGAAGCTTTCTTT; CDR3: CASSFPGANTEAFF; V: TRBV27; D: .; size: many; length: 14; J: TRBJ1-1
DNA: TGTGCCAGCAGTCAAAAAACTAAGGTCACCCCCTACGAGCAGTACTTC; CDR3: CASSQKTKVTPYEQYF; V: TRBV7-9; D: .; size: many; length: 16; J: TRBJ2-7
DNA: TGTGCCAGCAGTTACTCGTACAGAAATGAGCAGTTCTTC; CDR3: CASSYSYRNEQFF; V: TRBV6-5; D: .; size: .; length: 13; J: TRBJ2-1
DNA: TGTGCCAGCAGCCTCTTACGCGAGCAGTACTTC; CDR3: CASSLLREQYF; V: TRBV7-2; D: .; size: many; length: 11; J: TRBJ2-7
DNA: TGTGCCAGCAGCCGTGGGACTAGCGGACTCAACGAGCAGTACTTC; CDR3: CASSRGTSGLNEQYF; V: TRBV28; D: TRBD2; size: many; length: 15; J: TRBJ2-7
DNA: TGCAGTGCTAGAGTGCTAGCGGGAGCTAATGAGCAGTTCTTC; CDR3: CSARVLAGANEQFF; V: TRBV20-1; D: TRBD2; size: many; length: 14; J: TRBJ2-1
DNA: TGTGCCAGCGGGATCAACGCGGGAGTCAATGAGCAGTTCTTC; CDR3: CASGINAGVNEQFF; V: TRBV28; D: TRBD2; size: many; length: 14; J: TRBJ2-1
DNA: TGTGCCAGCAGCGTAGGAGGCCTCCTTTCCCCCTACAATGAGCAGTTCTTC; CDR3: CASSVGGLLSPYNEQFF; V: TRBV9; D: .; size: .; length: 17; J: TRBJ2-1
DNA: TGTGCCATCAGTGCAGGAGACCGTAAAAACATTCAGTACTTC; CDR3: CAISAGDRKNIQYF; V: TRBV10-3; D: .; size: few; length: 14; J: TRBJ2-4
DNA: TGTGCCAGCAGTTTGCCTAGCGGGAGGGCCTATCGCCCCCACTACGAGCAGTACTTC; CDR3: CASSLPSGRAYRPHYEQYF; V: TRBV28; D: TRBD2; size: many; length: 19; J: TRBJ2-7
DNA: TGTGCCAGCAGTTACTTGGGACTAGCGGGAGGGGGGGATACGCAGTATTTT; CDR3: CASSYLGLAGGGDTQYF; V: TRBV6-5; D: TRBD2; size: many; length: 17; J: TRBJ2-3
DNA: TGTGCCAGCAGTTTAGGTCGGACAGGTGCACTGGGTACGCAGTATTTT; CDR3: CASSLGRTGALGTQYF; V: TRBV27; D: TRBD1; size: .; length: 16; J: TRBJ2-3